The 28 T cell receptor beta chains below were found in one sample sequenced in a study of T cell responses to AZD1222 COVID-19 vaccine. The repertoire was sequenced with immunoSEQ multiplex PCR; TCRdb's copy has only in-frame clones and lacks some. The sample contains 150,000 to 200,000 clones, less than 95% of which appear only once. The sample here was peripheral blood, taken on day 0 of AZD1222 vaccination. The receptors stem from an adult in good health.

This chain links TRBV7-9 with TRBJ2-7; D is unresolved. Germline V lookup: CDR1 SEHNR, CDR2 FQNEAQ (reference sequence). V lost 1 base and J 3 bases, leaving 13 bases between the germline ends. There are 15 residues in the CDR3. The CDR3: CASSLEDPRVYEQYF. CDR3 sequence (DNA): TGTGCCAGCAGCTTAGAGGACCCCCGGGTCTACGAGCAGTACTTC. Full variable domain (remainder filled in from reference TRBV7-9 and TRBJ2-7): DTGVSQNPRHKITKRGQNVTFRCDPISEHNRLYWYRQTLGQGPEFLTYFQNEAQLEKSRLLSDRFSAERPKGSFSTLEIQRTEQGDSAMYLCASSLEDPRVYEQYFGPGTRLTVT.

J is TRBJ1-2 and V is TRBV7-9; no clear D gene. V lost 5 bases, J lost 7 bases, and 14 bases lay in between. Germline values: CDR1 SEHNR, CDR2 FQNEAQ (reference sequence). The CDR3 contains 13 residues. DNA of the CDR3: TGTGCCAGCAGCCCCAGTGGTAATTTTGGCTACACCTTC. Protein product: CASSPSGNFGYTF.

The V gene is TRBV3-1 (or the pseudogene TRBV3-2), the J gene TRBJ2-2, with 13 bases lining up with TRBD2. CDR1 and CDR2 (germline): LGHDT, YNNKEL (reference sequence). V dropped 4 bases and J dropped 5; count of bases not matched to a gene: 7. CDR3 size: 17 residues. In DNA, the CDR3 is TGTGCCAGCAGCCGTACTACTAGCGGGAGGGGGACCGGGGAGCTGTTTTTT. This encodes CASSRTTSGRGTGELFF.

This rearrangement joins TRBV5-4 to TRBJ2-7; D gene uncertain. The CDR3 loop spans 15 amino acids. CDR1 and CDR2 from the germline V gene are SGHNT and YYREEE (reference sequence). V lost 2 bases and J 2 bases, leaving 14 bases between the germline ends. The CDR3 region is CASSFVSGSAYEQYF. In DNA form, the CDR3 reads TGTGCCAGCAGCTTTGTCTCGGGTTCGGCCTACGAGCAGTACTTC.

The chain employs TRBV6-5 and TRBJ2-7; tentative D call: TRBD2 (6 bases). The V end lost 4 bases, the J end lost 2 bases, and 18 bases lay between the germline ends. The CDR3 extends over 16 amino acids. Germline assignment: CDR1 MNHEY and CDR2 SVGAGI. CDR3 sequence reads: CASSWSSGTPAYEQYF. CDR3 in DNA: TGTGCCAGCAGTTGGTCTTCCGGGACTCCAGCCTACGAGCAGTACTTC.

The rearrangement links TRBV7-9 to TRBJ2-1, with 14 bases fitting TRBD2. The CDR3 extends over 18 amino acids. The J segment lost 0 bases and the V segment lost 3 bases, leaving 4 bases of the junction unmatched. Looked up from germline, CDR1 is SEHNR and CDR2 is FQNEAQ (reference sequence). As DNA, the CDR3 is TGTGCCAGCAGCTTGGTGGGACTAGCGGGGGCCTCCTACAATGAGCAGTTCTTC. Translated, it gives CASSLVGLAGASYNEQFF.

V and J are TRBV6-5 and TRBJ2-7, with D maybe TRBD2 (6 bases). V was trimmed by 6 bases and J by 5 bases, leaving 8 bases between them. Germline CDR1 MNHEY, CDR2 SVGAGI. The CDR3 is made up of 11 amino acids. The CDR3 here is CASRTRDEQYF. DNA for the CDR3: TGTGCCAGCAGGACTAGGGACGAGCAGTACTTC.

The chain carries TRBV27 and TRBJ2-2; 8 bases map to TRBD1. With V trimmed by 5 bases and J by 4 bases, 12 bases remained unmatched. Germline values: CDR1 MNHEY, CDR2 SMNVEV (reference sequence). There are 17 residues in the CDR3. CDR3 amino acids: CASSLISLGQATGELFF. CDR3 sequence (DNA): TGTGCCAGCAGTCTTATATCTTTGGGACAGGCCACCGGGGAGCTGTTTTTT.

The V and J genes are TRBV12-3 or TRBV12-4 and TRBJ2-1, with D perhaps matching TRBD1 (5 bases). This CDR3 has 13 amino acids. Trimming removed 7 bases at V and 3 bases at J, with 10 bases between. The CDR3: CASTRQGYNEQFF. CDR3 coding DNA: TGTGCCAGCACCAGGCAGGGCTACAATGAGCAGTTCTTC.

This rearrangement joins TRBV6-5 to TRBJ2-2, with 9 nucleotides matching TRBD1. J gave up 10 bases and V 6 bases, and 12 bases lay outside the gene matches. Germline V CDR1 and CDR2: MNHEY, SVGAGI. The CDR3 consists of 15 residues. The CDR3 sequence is CASRPGQGAVEELFF. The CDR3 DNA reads TGTGCCAGCAGGCCGGGACAGGGAGCAGTTGAGGAGCTGTTTTTT.

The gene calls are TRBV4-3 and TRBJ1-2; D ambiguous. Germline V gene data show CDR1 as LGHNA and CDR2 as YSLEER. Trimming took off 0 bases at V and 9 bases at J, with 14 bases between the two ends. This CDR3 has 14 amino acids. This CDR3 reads CASSQDRDPMRYTF. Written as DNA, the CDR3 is TGCGCCAGCAGCCAAGATCGCGACCCTATGCGCTACACCTTC.

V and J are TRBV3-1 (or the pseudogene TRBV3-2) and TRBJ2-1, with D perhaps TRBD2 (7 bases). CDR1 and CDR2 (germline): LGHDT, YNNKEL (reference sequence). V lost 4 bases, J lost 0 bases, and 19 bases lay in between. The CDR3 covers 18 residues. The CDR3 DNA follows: TGTGCCAGCAGCCCCCGGGCGGGGGCACCTAGCTCCTACAATGAGCAGTTCTTC. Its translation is CASSPRAGAPSSYNEQFF.

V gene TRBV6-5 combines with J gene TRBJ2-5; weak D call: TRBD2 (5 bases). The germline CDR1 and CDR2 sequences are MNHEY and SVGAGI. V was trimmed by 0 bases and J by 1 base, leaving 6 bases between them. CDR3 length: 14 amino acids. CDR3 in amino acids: CASSYSRAQETQYF. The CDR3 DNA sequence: TGTGCCAGCAGTTACTCGCGGGCCCAAGAGACCCAGTACTTC.

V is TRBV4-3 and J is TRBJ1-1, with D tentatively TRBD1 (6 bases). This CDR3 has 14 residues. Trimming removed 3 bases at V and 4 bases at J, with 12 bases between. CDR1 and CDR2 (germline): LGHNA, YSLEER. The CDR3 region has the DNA TGCGCCAGCAGCCACCCAAACAGGGCCACTGAAGCTTTCTTT. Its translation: CASSHPNRATEAFF.

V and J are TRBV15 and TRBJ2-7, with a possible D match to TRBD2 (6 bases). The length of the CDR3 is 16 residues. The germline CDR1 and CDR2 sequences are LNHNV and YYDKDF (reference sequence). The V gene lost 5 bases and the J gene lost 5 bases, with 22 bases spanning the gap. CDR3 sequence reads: CATSPRGDGGNHEQYF. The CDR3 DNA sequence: TGTGCCACCAGCCCACGCGGGGACGGGGGAAACCACGAGCAGTACTTC.

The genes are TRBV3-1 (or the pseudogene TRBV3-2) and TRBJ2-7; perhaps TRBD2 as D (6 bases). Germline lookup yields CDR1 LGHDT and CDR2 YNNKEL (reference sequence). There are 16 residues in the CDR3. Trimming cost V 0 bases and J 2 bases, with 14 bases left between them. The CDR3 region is CASSQDFTSSTYEQYF. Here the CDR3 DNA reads TGTGCCAGCAGCCAAGATTTTACTAGCTCGACCTACGAGCAGTACTTC.

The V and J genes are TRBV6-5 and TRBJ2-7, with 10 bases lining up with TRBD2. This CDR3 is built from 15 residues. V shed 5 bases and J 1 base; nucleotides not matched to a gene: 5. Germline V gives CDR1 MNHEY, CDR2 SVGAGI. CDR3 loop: CASSRRTSGSYEQYF. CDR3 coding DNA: TGTGCCAGCAGTCGACGGACTAGCGGATCCTACGAGCAGTACTTC.

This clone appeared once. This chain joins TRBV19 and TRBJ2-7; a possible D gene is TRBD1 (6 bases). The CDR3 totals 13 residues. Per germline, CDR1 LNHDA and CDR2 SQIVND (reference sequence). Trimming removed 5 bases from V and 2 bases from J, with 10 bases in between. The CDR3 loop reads CASSFRDTYEQYF. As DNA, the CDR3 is TGTGCCAGTAGTTTCCGGGACACCTACGAGCAGTACTTC. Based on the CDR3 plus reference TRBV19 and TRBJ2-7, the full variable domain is DGGITQSPKYLFRKEGQNVTLSCEQNLNHDAMYWYRQDPGQGLRLIYYSQIVNDFQKGDIAEGYSVSREKKESFPLTVTSAQKNPTAFYLCASSFRDTYEQYFGPGTRLTVT.

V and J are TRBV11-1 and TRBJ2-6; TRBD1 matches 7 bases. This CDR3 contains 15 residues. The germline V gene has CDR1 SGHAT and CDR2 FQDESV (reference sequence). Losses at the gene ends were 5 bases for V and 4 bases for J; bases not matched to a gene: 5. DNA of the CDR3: TGTGCCAGCAGCCGTACAGGGGCAGGGGCCAACGTCCTGACTTTC. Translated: CASSRTGAGANVLTF.

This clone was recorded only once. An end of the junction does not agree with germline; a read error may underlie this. CDR3 nucleotides: TGTGCCAGCAGCCAAGTTGGGGGAGACCTTACATTT. Protein sequence: CASSQVGGDLTF. V and J are TRBV3-1 (or the pseudogene TRBV3-2) and TRBJ1-1; weak D call: TRBD1 (5 bases). Germline values: CDR1 LGHDT, CDR2 YNNKEL (reference sequence). This CDR3 comprises 12 residues.

The CDR3 sequence: CASSTRGSPNHEQYF. The CDR3 DNA reads as TGTGCCAGCAGCACACGCGGGAGTCCCAACCACGAGCAGTACTTC. The chain is built from TRBV28 and TRBJ2-7, with 7 nucleotides matching TRBD2. The germline V gene has CDR1 MDHEN and CDR2 SYDVKM. The CDR3 loop spans 15 amino acids. The junction had 13 bases not matched to a gene; V was cut back by 6 bases and J by 5 bases.

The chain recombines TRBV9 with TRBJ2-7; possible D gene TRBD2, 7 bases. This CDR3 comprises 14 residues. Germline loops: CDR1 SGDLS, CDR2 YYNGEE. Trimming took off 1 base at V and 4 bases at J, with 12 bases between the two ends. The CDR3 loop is CASSVRSGTYEQYF. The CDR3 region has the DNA TGTGCCAGCAGCGTAAGAAGCGGGACATACGAGCAGTACTTC.

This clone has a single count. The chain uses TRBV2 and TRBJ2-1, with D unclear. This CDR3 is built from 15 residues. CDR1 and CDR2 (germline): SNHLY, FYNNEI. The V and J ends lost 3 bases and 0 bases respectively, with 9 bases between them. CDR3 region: CASSDRRGSYNEQFF. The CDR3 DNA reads TGTGCCAGCAGTGATCGACGTGGCTCCTACAATGAGCAGTTCTTC.

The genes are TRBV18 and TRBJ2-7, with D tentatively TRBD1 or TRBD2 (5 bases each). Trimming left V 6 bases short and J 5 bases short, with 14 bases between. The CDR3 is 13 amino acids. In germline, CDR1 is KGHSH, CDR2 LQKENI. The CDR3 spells CASSPGPRNEQYF. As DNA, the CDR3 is TGTGCCAGCTCCCCGGGACCGAGAAACGAGCAGTACTTC.

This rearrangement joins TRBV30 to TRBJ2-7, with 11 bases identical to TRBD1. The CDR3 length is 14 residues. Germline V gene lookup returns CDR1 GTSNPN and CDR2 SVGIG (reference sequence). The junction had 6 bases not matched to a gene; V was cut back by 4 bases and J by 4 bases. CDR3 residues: CAWNSGTGGYEQYF. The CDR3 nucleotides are TGTGCCTGGAATTCTGGGACAGGGGGGTACGAGCAGTACTTC.

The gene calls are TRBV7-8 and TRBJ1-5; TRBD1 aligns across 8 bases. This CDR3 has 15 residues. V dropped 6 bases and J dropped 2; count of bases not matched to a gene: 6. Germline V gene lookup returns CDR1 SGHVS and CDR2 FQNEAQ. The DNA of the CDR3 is TGTGCCAGCAGTCTTCAGGGGGCTGGCAATCAGCCCCAGCATTTT. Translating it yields CASSLQGAGNQPQHF.

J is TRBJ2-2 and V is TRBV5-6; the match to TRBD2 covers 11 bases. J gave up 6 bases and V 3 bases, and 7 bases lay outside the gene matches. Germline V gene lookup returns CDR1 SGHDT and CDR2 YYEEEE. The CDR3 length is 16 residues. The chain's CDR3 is CASSYRLAGNAGELFF. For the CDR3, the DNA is TGTGCCAGCAGCTACCGACTAGCGGGAAATGCCGGGGAGCTGTTTTTT.

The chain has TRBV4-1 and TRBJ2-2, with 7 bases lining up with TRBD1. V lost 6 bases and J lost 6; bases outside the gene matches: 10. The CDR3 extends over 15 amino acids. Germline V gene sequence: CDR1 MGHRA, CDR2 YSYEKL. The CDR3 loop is CASRLRTGMAGELFF. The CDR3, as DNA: TGCGCCAGCAGACTACGGACAGGCATGGCCGGGGAGCTGTTTTTT.